Listed here are 15 T cell receptor beta chains from one sample, sequenced in a study of T cell responses to AZD1222 COVID-19 vaccine. Clones were read by immunoSEQ multiplex PCR, and TCRdb kept only the in-frame ones, dropping some. Of under 150,000 clones listed, 85% to 95% are singletons. Sequenced here: peripheral blood, sampled on day 0 of AZD1222 vaccination. All receptors come from an adult in good health.

The chain is built from TRBV7-8 and TRBJ1-5; D perhaps matches TRBD1 (5 bases). Germline V CDR1 and CDR2: SGHVS, FQNEAQ. V lost 2 bases and J 0 bases, leaving 8 bases between the germline ends. There are 15 residues in the CDR3. CDR3 in amino acids: CASSLWGDSNQPQHF. DNA for the CDR3: TGTGCCAGCAGCTTATGGGGGGATAGCAATCAGCCCCAGCATTTT.

J is TRBJ1-1 and V is TRBV19; 7 positions agree with TRBD1. This CDR3 spans 10 amino acids. V gave up 10 bases and J gave up 11 bases; unmatched junction bases: 7. Looked up from germline, CDR1 is LNHDA and CDR2 is SQIVND (reference sequence). CDR3 nucleotide sequence: TGTGCCATCCGAGGCAGGGGGGCTTTCTTT. It specifies CAIRGRGAFF.

V gene TRBV30 combines with J gene TRBJ1-1, with D possibly matching TRBD1 (5 bases). Per germline, CDR1 GTSNPN and CDR2 SVGIG (reference sequence). The CDR3 contains 14 residues. The ends were cut back, 3 bases at V and 0 bases at J, with 11 bases in the middle. In nucleotides, the CDR3 is TGTGCCTGGAGCCTTGGACACATGAACACTGAAGCTTTCTTT. As protein: CAWSLGHMNTEAFF.

J is TRBJ2-1 and V is TRBV29-1; no clear D. The ends were cut back, 3 bases at V and 10 bases at J, with 13 bases in the middle. Germline-derived CDR1 and CDR2 are SQVTM and ANQGSEA. The CDR3 is made up of 12 amino acids. CDR3 sequence reads: CSVDDRVLEQFF. The DNA for the CDR3 is TGCAGCGTTGATGACCGGGTCCTAGAGCAGTTCTTC.

The chain employs TRBV20-1 and TRBJ1-2; D is ambiguous. The V end was cut by 3 bases, the J end by 2 bases, with 7 bases between. Germline CDR1 and CDR2: DFQATT and SNEGSKA (reference sequence). This CDR3 has 12 residues. The chain's CDR3 is CSASRSNYGYTF. In DNA, the CDR3 is TGCAGTGCTAGTCGATCCAACTATGGCTACACCTTC.

The chain employs TRBV5-1 and TRBJ1-2; TRBD1 agrees at 8 bases. This CDR3 spans 16 amino acids. Germline trimming cut 2 bases from V and 2 bases from J; bases unmatched to any gene: 8. The germline V gene has CDR1 SGHRS and CDR2 YFSETQ. The CDR3 sequence is CASSFLATGANYGYTF. As DNA, the CDR3 is TGCGCCAGCAGCTTTTTGGCGACAGGGGCCAACTATGGCTACACCTTC.

The CDR3 here is CSASQSMNTEAFF. The CDR3 DNA sequence: TGCAGTGCTAGTCAAAGCATGAACACTGAAGCTTTCTTT. This sequence joins TRBV20-1 and TRBJ1-1; no clear D gene. Germline V gene data show CDR1 as DFQATT and CDR2 as SNEGSKA (reference sequence). Trimming pared 3 bases from V and 0 bases from J, leaving 8 bases between. The CDR3 length is 13 residues.

The chain carries TRBV29-1 and TRBJ2-7; tentative D call: TRBD1 (6 bases). The germline V gene encodes CDR1 SQVTM and CDR2 ANQGSEA. This CDR3 comprises 16 residues. The V and J ends lost 3 bases and 4 bases respectively, with 22 bases between them. The CDR3 region is CSVEVDATGYGYEQYF. CDR3 sequence (DNA): TGCAGCGTTGAGGTAGATGCCACAGGGTACGGGTACGAGCAGTACTTC.

This chain connects TRBV5-1 to TRBJ1-1; TRBD1 matches at 9 bases. V gave up 3 bases and J gave up 3 bases; unmatched junction bases: 6. This CDR3 spans 15 amino acids. Germline V gene lookup returns CDR1 SGHRS and CDR2 YFSETQ. The CDR3 sequence is CASSYGQGIYTEAFF. CDR3 sequence (DNA): TGCGCCAGCAGCTATGGACAGGGGATTTACACTGAAGCTTTCTTT.

The chain employs TRBV2 and TRBJ1-5; 12 bases line up with TRBD1. V was clipped by 9 bases and J by 0 bases; unmatched bases: 12. From germline, CDR1 is SNHLY and CDR2 FYNNEI. The CDR3 consists of 18 residues. CDR3 in amino acids: CASLPGTGGLYSNQPQHF. CDR3 bases: TGTGCCAGTTTGCCCGGGACAGGGGGCCTCTATAGCAATCAGCCCCAGCATTTT.

The CDR3 region is CASSLDRVTGELFF. The CDR3, as DNA: TGTGCCAGCAGCTTAGATAGGGTGACCGGGGAGCTGTTTTTT. The chain links TRBV7-2 to TRBJ2-2; D not certain. Trimming took off 1 base at V and 5 bases at J, with 8 bases between the two ends. This CDR3 region has 14 residues. Germline V gene data show CDR1 as SGHTA and CDR2 as FQGNSA.

This clone was seen a single time. J is TRBJ2-2 and V is TRBV29-1, with unresolved D. Trimming stripped 6 bases from V and 9 bases from J, with 11 bases between. CDR1 and CDR2 (germline): SQVTM, ANQGSEA. This CDR3 is 11 amino acids long. CDR3 bases: TGCAGCGTGGATGTTGGCCGGGAGCTGTTTTTT. It is translated as CSVDVGRELFF.

The chain is built from TRBV25-1 and TRBJ2-7; D is perhaps TRBD1 (6 bases). Germline V gene data show CDR1 as MGHDK and CDR2 as SYGVNS. This CDR3 is 12 amino acids long. The germline V and J ends were trimmed by 4 bases and 5 bases, with 9 bases remaining between them. The CDR3 loop is CASSVTGNEQYF. The CDR3 bases are TGTGCCAGCAGTGTCACAGGGAACGAGCAGTACTTC.

The chain employs TRBV9 and TRBJ1-2, with unresolved D. Germline V lookup: CDR1 SGDLS, CDR2 YYNGEE. This CDR3 has 11 amino acids. Deletions cut 4 bases from V and 13 bases from J, with 14 bases between. In DNA, the CDR3 is TGTGCCAGCAGCTATGTAGGGTGGGTCACCTTC. It yields the protein CASSYVGWVTF.

The chain joins TRBV6-5 to TRBJ1-2; tentatively, D is TRBD1 (5 bases). The CDR3 extends over 12 amino acids. V was pared by 6 bases and J by 5 bases, with 10 bases between. Germline CDR1 MNHEY, CDR2 SVGAGI. The CDR3 is CASRSPGYGYTF. The DNA for the CDR3 is TGTGCCAGCAGATCTCCAGGGTATGGCTACACCTTC.